This TCR beta chain was recovered during a study of T cell responses to AZD1222 COVID-19 vaccine. Study results and limitations: Among the donors, most were white British and more were female, and clonal diversity was possibly underestimated. With dominance at 160-218 and 743-854, vaccine-associated CD4 TCRs spanned spike.

This CDR3 contains 14 residues. Losses at the gene ends were 8 bases for V and 4 bases for J; bases not matched to a gene: 9. Looked up from germline, CDR1 is MNHEY and CDR2 is SVGEGT. Only one count was recorded for this clone. The target antigen is unknown. TCRdb's copy holds only in-frame clones and misses some; the assay was immunoSEQ multiplex PCR. The sample gives about 84,000 clones, roughly nine tenths of which show up once; approximately 1.5% is in the top ten. The sequence was obtained from an adult in good health. The V call is TRBV6-2 or TRBV6-3, the J call TRBJ2-7; 9 bases are shared with TRBD2. Sequenced material: peripheral blood, taken on day 0 of AZD1222 vaccination. DNA for the CDR3: TGTGCCAGCGGCCGTAGCGGGAGTCTTTACGAGCAGTACTTC. Translating gives CASGRSGSLYEQYF.